The source of this T cell receptor beta chain is a study of early T cells in non-severe SARS-CoV-2 infection. Study conclusions and caveats: Matching against VDJdb likely underestimated virus-specific expansions, favoring anti-spike CD8.

The CDR3 has 15 amino acids. Germline assignment: CDR1 SGHRS and CDR2 YFSETQ. Trimming took 2 bases from V and 7 from J; bases not matched to a gene: 12. TCRdb re-derived calls from the 5' RACE reads in MiXCR, one entry per CDR3 protein. The top ten hold 30% to 35% of the sample, which has 25,000 to 35,000 distinct CDR3 sequences, 6% seen once. As to this clonotype: Antigen unknown.

The sample in question was whole blood, obtained at baseline. J is TRBJ2-7 and V is TRBV5-1; the match to TRBD1 covers 7 bases. The TCR comes from an adult who was a healthcare worker with PCR-confirmed SARS-CoV-2 infection or an uninfected control (not recorded which). CDR3 sequence reads: CASSFADRERGEQYF. The CDR3 nucleotides read TGCGCCAGCAGCTTTGCCGACAGGGAGAGGGGTGAGCAGTACTTC. The complete variable domain, with remaining parts taken from reference TRBV5-1 and TRBJ2-7, reads KAGVTQTPRYLIKTRGQQVTLSCSPISGHRSVSWYQQTPGQGLQFLFEYFSETQRNKGNFPGRFSGRQFSNSRSEMNVSTLELGDSALYLCASSFADRERGEQYFGPGTRLTVT.